This T cell receptor beta chain was observed in a study of T cell changes during pregnancy in multiple sclerosis. The CDR3 covers 13 residues. Germline V CDR1 and CDR2: SGHTA, FQGNSA. The trim removed 5 bases at V and 6 bases at J, leaving 4 bases unmatched. The count of this clone is one. Only in-frame clones appear in the TCRdb table, and some are missing; sequencing was by immunoSEQ multiplex PCR. Among approximately 61,000 clones listed, 90% were seen once. The clonotype originates from a female donor in good health, enrolled as a control in a pregnancy study. The sequences come from peripheral blood, collected in the first trimester of pregnancy. The genes are TRBV7-2 and TRBJ2-3; TRBD2 matches at 8 bases. The CDR3 is CASSLGGRDTQYF. DNA for the CDR3: TGTGCCAGCAGCCTTGGCGGGAGGGATACGCAGTATTTT.